Included here is one T cell receptor beta chain sequence, with context. The target antigen is unknown. RNA was extracted and reverse transcribed into cDNA as the sequencing template. The table came from immunoSEQ multiplex PCR; TCRdb's copy has only in-frame clones and leaves some out. This table holds 110,000 to 150,000 clones, approximately 60% found once. The data were taken from a study of CD8+ T cells in alopecia areata. Study observations and caveats: Lesional scalp, especially alopecia totalis/universalis, showed higher clonality than normal scalp. Scalp sequencing also captures normal skin's resident alphabeta T cells.

The germline CDR1 and CDR2 sequences are SGHNT and YYREEE (reference sequence). The CDR3 length is 17 residues. V trimming: 2 bases; J trimming: 1 base; junction bases outside the gene matches: 7. The sequenced sample was CD8+ T cells sorted from blood. V and J are TRBV5-4 and TRBJ2-3; the match to TRBD2 covers 10 bases. The source of this sequence is a human donor in good health. CDR3 loop: CASSLNYLAGGTDTQYF. The CDR3 nucleotides are TGTGCCAGCAGCTTAAACTATCTAGCGGGGGGCACAGATACGCAGTATTTT.